This TCR beta chain is drawn from a study of lymphopenia after photon versus proton radiotherapy. Libraries were prepared by immunoSEQ multiplex PCR; TCRdb keeps only in-frame clonotypes and omits some of them. Among 150,000 to 200,000 clones listed, about 88% were seen once. The CDR3 loop spans 14 amino acids. Trimming pared 6 bases from V and 2 bases from J, leaving 14 bases between. The germline V gene encodes CDR1 KGHSH and CDR2 LQKENI. With regard to this clone: Its target is not known.

Points from the study as a whole: Photon-treated patients lost naive T cells and TCR diversity; proton-treated stayed stable.

The clonotype was recovered from a middle-aged man with gastric cancer. Sequencing was performed on peripheral blood, taken from a patient treated with photon-based radiotherapy. The chain has TRBV18 and TRBJ2-7; D not certain. The CDR3 region has the DNA TGTGCCAGCTCCTCGGTCCAAGCCACCTACGAGCAGTACTTC. This gives the protein CASSSVQATYEQYF.